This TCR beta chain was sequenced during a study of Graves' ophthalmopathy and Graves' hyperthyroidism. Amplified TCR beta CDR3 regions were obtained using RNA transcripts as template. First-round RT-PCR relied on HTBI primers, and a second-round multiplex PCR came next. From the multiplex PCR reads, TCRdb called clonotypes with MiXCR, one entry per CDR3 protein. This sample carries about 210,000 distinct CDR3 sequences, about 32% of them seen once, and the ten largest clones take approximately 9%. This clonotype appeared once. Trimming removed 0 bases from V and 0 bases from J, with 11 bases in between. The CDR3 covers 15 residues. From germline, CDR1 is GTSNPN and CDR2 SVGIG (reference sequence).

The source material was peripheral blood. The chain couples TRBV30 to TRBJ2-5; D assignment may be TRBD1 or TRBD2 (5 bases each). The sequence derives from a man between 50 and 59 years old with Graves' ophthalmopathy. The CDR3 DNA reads TGTGCCTGGAGTGTAGTCAGGGAGTACCAAGAGACCCAGTACTTC. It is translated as CAWSVVREYQETQYF.